This record looks at one TCR beta chain sequence and its context. The antigen it binds to is not known. Within one base of it there is no much larger clone, and no base qualities were kept. Looking up the germline V gene yields CDR1 SGDLS and CDR2 YYNGEE. Reading from cysteine to phenylalanine, the CDR3 counts 17 amino acids. The sequence is cut down to CDR3 DNA, 51 bases in frame from base 1. V drops 4 bases and J drops 4 bases, leaving 23 bases in between. This sample is part of a study of shared clonotypes between healthy human individuals (dated by TCRdb to 2019 to 2021). With respect to the entire study: The cohort included three men and two women between 18 and 49 years of age. For each donor, three plates each were used for CD4 naive and CD4 memory, two plates were used for CD8 naive, and one plate was used for CD8 memory. To estimate repertoire size and how much clonotype sharing occurs between individuals, the study deeply sequenced the blood TCR repertoires of about 5 healthy adults. To increase sequencing depth and limit assay-specific biases, different laboratories used diverse techniques to prepare libraries and sequence TCR repertoires. Between about 0.94 and 10 billion PBMCs per donor were obtained by leukapheresis. General study outcomes and caveats: Sampling was limited to blood, and TCR repertoires in tissue likely differ from TCR repertoires in blood. About 5% of naive CD4, 3.5% of naive CD8, approximately 2.2% of memory CD4, and around 0.42% of memory CD8 clonotypes were shared across a few donors. Even with the large sequencing depth, rarefaction of the sorted-subset datasets indicated that sequencing was incomplete. Compared with non-shared clonotypes, the clonotypes found in all four sorted-subset donors had higher generation probabilities. Pairwise subsampling led to the expectation that sequencing depth would affect the degree of clonotype sharing among donors. The genetic and exposure-history diversity represented was limited by the small number of donors. Naive subsets generally had larger estimated clonotype richness than memory subsets.

Using the deep immunoSEQ assay, TCR CDR3 regions were amplified from genomic DNA by multiplex PCR. Genomic DNA extracted from each cell subset was distributed evenly over all wells of several immunoSEQ 96-well plates, and each plate served as one replicate. Each replicate PCR for sorted subsets received around 210 ng genomic DNA, equal to about 30,000 T cell genomes. Purified libraries were quantified with a Qubit 3.0 fluorometer, sized on a Bioanalyzer 2100, and re-quantified with the KAPA Library Quantification kit. A separate single-read 150-cycle Illumina NextSeq 550 flow cell was used to sequence each immunoSEQ 96-well plate. Processing in the source paper ran as follows. The immunoSEQ output contained only junctional sequences without quality scores, so filtering could not match that applied to full-length reads. To assign V/J genes and CDR3, sequences were annotated against IMGT germline references using PyIR, a Python wrapper for IgBLAST v1.9. Reads with weak V/J assignments (E-value above 1e-6), missing CDR3, stop codons, out-of-frame junctions, or ambiguous translated residues were removed. V3J clonotypes were defined as sequences sharing an identical inferred V gene, J gene, and CDR3 amino acid sequence. The percentage overlap between two repertoires was calculated by dividing the number of shared unique clonotypes by the size of the smaller repertoire. RTK rarefaction, the Chao1 estimator, and Recon v2.1 estimates of unobserved clonotypes were used to assess repertoire richness. For all TCRbeta clonotypes obtained by the gDNA method from four donors, generation probabilities were computed with OLGA. TCRdb retrieved this table from immuneACCESS and kept in-frame rearrangements only. Not all clones are present; in checked studies, unresolved V genes account for under half, and no reason is known for the remainder. The DNA was the basis for D and trimming; V, J and clone size are from that table. The sample includes hundreds of thousands of clones, with around 95% observed a single time. 0.1% to 0.11% of the sample comes from the top ten.

For the CD8 naive samples, CD45RO-negative cells were positively selected for CCR7, yielding a CD45RA+CCR7+ population from which TemRA cells were excluded. The donors were healthy, HIV-negative adults with no recently reported acute infections or vaccinations. All donors were Caucasian adults living in Nashville, Tennessee, USA. Blood was obtained by leukapheresis, after which PBMCs were separated by Ficoll-Histopaque density gradient centrifugation and cryopreserved in liquid nitrogen vapor phase. Analytical flow cytometry was used to check the purity and quantity of each magnetically sorted T cell population. Genomic DNA was isolated from each sorted fraction and quantified by UV absorbance on a Nanodrop 2000c.

Sequencing was performed on naive CD8+ T cells sorted from blood. Sample cell subset or site, as interpreted from the label and publication: CD45RA+CCR7+. The chain joins TRBV9 to TRBJ1-2, and perhaps TRBD1 as D gene, on 5 matching bases. The clonotype originates from a woman younger than 45 in good health. The CDR3 is CASSPIDMEGAAYGYTF. The DNA reads as follows: TGTGCCAGCAGCCCGATAGACATGGAAGGGGCCGCCTATGGCTACACCTTC.